This entry describes one T cell receptor beta chain. The data derive from a study of CD8 T cells in Susac syndrome. Germline assignment: CDR1 MNHEY and CDR2 SMNVEV (reference sequence). Trimming took off 0 bases at V and 2 bases at J, with 6 bases between the two ends. The CDR3 consists of 14 residues. An amount of RNA that ranged from roughly 0.5 to 1 ug was reverse transcribed with random hexamers. A single record per CDR3 protein comes from TCRdb applying MiXCR to the immunoSEQ multiplex PCR reads. The sample lists 160,000 or so distinct CDR3 sequences, about 95% occurring once. Patients with Susac syndrome met the recently defined diagnostic criteria for definite or probable disease.

The chain couples TRBV27 to TRBJ2-3, with D possibly TRBD2 on 5 matching bases. The sequenced sample was CD4+ T cells from PBMCs. The sequence was collected from a human donor with Susac syndrome. The CDR3 DNA sequence: TGTGCCAGCAGTTTATCCGGGATCACAGATACGCAGTATTTT. As protein: CASSLSGITDTQYF.